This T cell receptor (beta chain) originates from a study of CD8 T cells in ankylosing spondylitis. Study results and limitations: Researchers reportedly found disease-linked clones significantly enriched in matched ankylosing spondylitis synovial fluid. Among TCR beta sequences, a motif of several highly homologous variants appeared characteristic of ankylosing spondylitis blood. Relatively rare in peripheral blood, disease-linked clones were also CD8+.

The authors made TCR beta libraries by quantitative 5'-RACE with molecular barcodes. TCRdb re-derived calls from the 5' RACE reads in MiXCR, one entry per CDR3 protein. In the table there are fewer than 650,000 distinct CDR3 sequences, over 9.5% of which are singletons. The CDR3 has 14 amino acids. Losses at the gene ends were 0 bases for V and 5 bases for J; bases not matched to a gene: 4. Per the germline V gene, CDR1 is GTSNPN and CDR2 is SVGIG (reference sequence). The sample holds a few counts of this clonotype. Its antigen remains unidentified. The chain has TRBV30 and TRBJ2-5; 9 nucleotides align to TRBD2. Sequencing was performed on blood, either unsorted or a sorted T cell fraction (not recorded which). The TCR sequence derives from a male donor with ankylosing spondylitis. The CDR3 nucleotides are TGTGCCTGGAGTGTTGGGACTAGCTATGAGACCCAGTACTTC. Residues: CAWSVGTSYETQYF.